These 29 T cell receptor beta chains came from one sample sequenced in a study of blood T cell repertoires in COVID-19. TCRdb keeps only in-frame clones here, not all; method: immunoSEQ multiplex PCR. The sample has around 180,000 clones, approximately 86% seen once. Sequencing was performed on peripheral blood. The origin of the receptors is a woman older than 75 with acute or convalescent COVID-19.

The chain links TRBV7-9 to TRBJ2-7, with 7 bases lining up with TRBD2. The CDR3 is 15 amino acids. CDR1 and CDR2 (germline): SEHNR, FQNEAQ (reference sequence). The V and J ends lost 5 bases and 0 bases, in that order; junction bases with no gene match: 7. As DNA, the CDR3 is TGTGCCAGCAGCGCACGTACTAGCGACTCCTACGAGCAGTACTTC. Amino acids: CASSARTSDSYEQYF. Full variable domain (missing parts from reference TRBV7-9 and TRBJ2-7): DTGVSQNPRHKITKRGQNVTFRCDPISEHNRLYWYRQTLGQGPEFLTYFQNEAQLEKSRLLSDRFSAERPKGSFSTLEIQRTEQGDSAMYLCASSARTSDSYEQYFGPGTRLTVT.

The CDR3: CASSQGAGTSSYEQYF. CDR3 coding DNA: TGTGCCAGCAGCCAGGGCGCGGGGACTAGCTCCTACGAGCAGTACTTC. The rearrangement uses TRBV7-9 and TRBJ2-7; 8 bases are a match to TRBD2. CDR1 is SEHNR, CDR2 FQNEAQ, per germline (reference sequence). The ends lost 5 bases at V and 0 bases at J; junction bases unmatched: 9. The CDR3 totals 16 residues.

This clone was counted a single time. CDR3 amino acids: CAANRQGGVGQPQHF. The DNA of the CDR3 is TGTGCCGCAAACAGACAGGGCGGTGTGGGTCAGCCCCAGCATTTT. The J gene is TRBJ1-5, the V gene TRBV19; 7 positions match TRBD1. This CDR3 is 15 amino acids long. Germline V lookup: CDR1 LNHDA, CDR2 SQIVND (reference sequence). Trimming took 11 bases from V and 6 from J; bases not matched to a gene: 16.

This sequence joins TRBV9 and TRBJ1-2; TRBD1 aligns across 7 bases. Germline V gene lookup returns CDR1 SGDLS and CDR2 YYNGEE. After removal of 0 bases from V and 4 bases from J, the junction contained 12 bases not matched to a gene. CDR3 length equals 17 residues. The CDR3 DNA reads TGTGCCAGCAGCGTAGGAGGGAACAGGGCAGGGGGCTATGGCTACACCTTC. This translates into CASSVGGNRAGGYGYTF.

The chain couples TRBV7-6 to TRBJ2-7; 7 nucleotides line up with TRBD1. CDR3 length: 14 amino acids. Germline V gene data show CDR1 as SGHVS and CDR2 as FNYEAQ. Unmatched junction bases numbered 3, after V lost 0 bases and J lost 4 bases. The CDR3, as DNA: TGTGCCAGCAGCTTAGCGTCAGGGGGTTACGAGCAGTACTTC. Its translation: CASSLASGGYEQYF.

This clone showed up just a few times. The CDR3 DNA reads as TGTGCCAGCAGCCCCAGGGACATTCAAGAGACCCAGTACTTC. Translated: CASSPRDIQETQYF. This chain connects TRBV21-1 to TRBJ2-5; the D call of TRBD1 is as the table states it, not checked on the DNA. TRBV21-1 is a pseudogene segment. The CDR3 sequence is 14 residues long.

J is TRBJ2-1 and V is TRBV10-1, with 7 bases lining up with TRBD2. The CDR3 length is 15 residues. Germline-derived CDR1 and CDR2 are WNHNN and SYGVQD (reference sequence). J lost 9 bases, V lost 2 bases, and 10 bases had no gene match. CDR3 nucleotide sequence: TGCGCCAGCAGTGAGCGCCAGCGGGATATCCTTGAGCAGTTCTTC. Its protein is CASSERQRDILEQFF.

The V and J genes are TRBV18 and TRBJ2-5; D unclear. The CDR3 consists of 12 residues. Germline assignment: CDR1 KGHSH and CDR2 LQKENI. V lost 2 bases to trimming and J lost 5 bases, with 6 bases between them. In DNA form, the CDR3 reads TGTGCCAGCTCACCAGGTCAGGAGACCCAGTACTTC. Amino acid sequence: CASSPGQETQYF.

The rearrangement uses TRBV7-9 and TRBJ2-2; D gene unclear. V was shortened by 5 bases and J by 7 bases, with 8 bases between the two germline ends. This CDR3 contains 12 residues. From germline, CDR1 is SEHNR and CDR2 FQNEAQ (reference sequence). The CDR3 region has the DNA TGTGCCAGCAGCCCCGAGGACGGGGAGCTGTTTTTT. Its protein is CASSPEDGELFF.

The genes are TRBV10-1 and TRBJ2-2; TRBD1 agrees at 9 bases. CDR1 WNHNN and CDR2 SYGVQD come from the germline V gene (reference sequence). The junction had 4 bases not matched to a gene; V was cut back by 6 bases and J by 5 bases. This CDR3 region has 14 residues. The CDR3 loop is CASREGTGTGELFF. CDR3 DNA: TGCGCCAGCAGGGAGGGGACAGGGACCGGGGAGCTGTTTTTT.

This clone was observed a few times. The chain links TRBV6-5 to TRBJ1-5; weak D call: TRBD1 (6 bases). Trimming removed 5 bases at V and 6 bases at J, with 17 bases between. The CDR3 has 15 residues. The germline gives CDR1 MNHEY, CDR2 SVGAGI. In nucleotides, the CDR3 is TGTGCCAGCAGTCCTCAACAGGGTAGGGGTCAGCCCCAGCATTTT. Protein: CASSPQQGRGQPQHF.

The chain links TRBV23-1 to TRBJ2-1; D call uncertain. TRBV23-1 is flagged as an ORF with uncertain function. The V and J ends lost 0 bases and 0 bases respectively, with 6 bases between them. The CDR3 is made up of 15 amino acids. The CDR3 DNA sequence: TGCGCCAGCAGTCAATCGTCAGGCTCCTACAATGAGCAGTTCTTC. Protein sequence: CASSQSSGSYNEQFF.

In this sample, this clone turned up many times. This chain connects TRBV5-1 to TRBJ2-5; D is possibly TRBD2 (5 bases). The V end was cut by 2 bases, the J end by 5 bases, with 19 bases between. Germline assignment: CDR1 SGHRS and CDR2 YFSETQ. The CDR3 consists of 16 residues. CDR3 residues: CASSFPLEGVGETQYF. The CDR3 bases are TGCGCCAGCAGCTTCCCTTTAGAGGGAGTGGGGGAGACCCAGTACTTC.

The CDR3 region is CASSVASGLGSPLHF. The CDR3 nucleotides read TGTGCCAGCAGCGTAGCATCGGGGTTGGGCTCACCCCTCCACTTT. This chain uses TRBV9 with TRBJ1-6; D unresolved. Trimming removed 0 bases at V and 10 bases at J, with 14 bases between. The germline V gene has CDR1 SGDLS and CDR2 YYNGEE. The CDR3 loop spans 15 amino acids. The variable domain in full, with the rest retrieved from reference TRBV9 and TRBJ1-6, is DSGVTQTPKHLITATGQRVTLRCSPRSGDLSVYWYQQSLDQGLQFLIQYYNGEERAKGNILERFSAQQFPDLHSELNLSSLELGDSALYFCASSVASGLGSPLHFGNGTRLTVT.

This rearrangement joins TRBV5-1 to TRBJ2-7; D not resolved. The CDR3 is 16 residues long. V dropped 4 bases and J dropped 1 base, with 18 bases sitting between them. Germline assignment: CDR1 SGHRS and CDR2 YFSETQ. The chain's CDR3 is CASSMNETKLSYEQYF. The CDR3 coding sequence is TGCGCCAGCAGCATGAATGAGACAAAACTTTCCTACGAGCAGTACTTC.

The chain has TRBV19 and TRBJ2-7; D gene uncertain. Trimming removed 9 bases at V and 2 bases at J, with 5 bases between. The germline V gene has CDR1 LNHDA and CDR2 SQIVND (reference sequence). The length of the CDR3 is 10 residues. For the CDR3, the DNA is TGTGCCAGACAGCCCTACGAGCAGTACTTC. It specifies CARQPYEQYF.

V is TRBV20-1 and J is TRBJ1-6; D unclear. Germline CDR1 reads DFQATT; CDR2 reads SNEGSKA (reference sequence). The CDR3 contains 15 residues. Trimming shortened V by 3 bases and J by 5 bases, and 14 bases separated the two germline ends. The CDR3 DNA sequence: TGCAGTGCTAGTCCCGGGAACATCGATAATTCACCCCTCCACTTT. Translated: CSASPGNIDNSPLHF.

The chain uses TRBV14 and TRBJ1-6, with 7 bases that match TRBD1. CDR1 SGHDN and CDR2 FVKESK come from the germline V gene. This CDR3 is 21 amino acids long. Trimming at V came to 0 bases and at J to 9 bases, leaving 23 bases not matched to a gene. The CDR3 DNA follows: TGTGCCAGCAGCCAAGAGTTTGTCTTGGACAGGCCCTATTGGGGAAGTTCACCCCTCCACTTT. Translating it yields CASSQEFVLDRPYWGSSPLHF. The full variable domain, completed using reference TRBV14 and TRBJ1-6, is EAGVTQFPSHSVIEKGQTVTLRCDPISGHDNLYWYRRVMGKEIKFLLHFVKESKQDESGMPNNRFLAERTGGTYSTLKVQPAELEDSGVYFCASSQEFVLDRPYWGSSPLHFGNGTRLTVT.

Remarks on this clone: The sample holds other DNA sequences that translate to the same CDR3. This chain links TRBV12-3 or TRBV12-4 with TRBJ2-7, with D maybe TRBD2 (6 bases). This CDR3 is built from 13 residues. The V and J ends lost 3 bases and 4 bases respectively, with 10 bases between them. CDR3 DNA sequence: TGTGCCAGCAGTTTGGGGGGACGGTACGAGCAGTACTTC. Its translation is CASSLGGRYEQYF.

This clone was recorded only once. The V and J genes are TRBV28 and TRBJ1-6; 9 positions agree with TRBD1. The J segment lost 7 bases and the V segment lost 6 bases, leaving 4 bases of the junction unmatched. CDR1 and CDR2 (germline): MDHEN, SYDVKM. CDR3 size: 14 residues. In DNA, the CDR3 is TGTGCCAGCAGGACCGACAGGGGGAATTCACCCCTCCACTTT. Its translation: CASRTDRGNSPLHF.

The gene calls are TRBV27 and TRBJ2-7; 10 bases are shared with TRBD2. CDR1 MNHEY and CDR2 SMNVEV come from the germline V gene (reference sequence). V was pared by 5 bases and J by 5 bases, with 6 bases of the junction left unmatched. This CDR3 is built from 14 residues. CDR3 sequence (DNA): TGTGCCAGCAGTCTCCCCGGACTAGCGGACGAGCAGTACTTC. This gives the protein CASSLPGLADEQYF.

This clone was found once. The chain employs TRBV19 and TRBJ2-1, with TRBD1 identical over 7 bases. Germline CDR1 is LNHDA and CDR2 is SQIVND (reference sequence). CDR3 size: 15 residues. After removal of 7 bases from V and 12 bases from J, the junction contained 18 bases not matched to a gene. CDR3 sequence (DNA): TGTGCCAGTACCAGAGACAGGGCTGGGGGTCTTGTGCAGTTCTTC. It encodes CASTRDRAGGLVQFF. Using reference TRBV19 and TRBJ2-1 for the parts outside the CDR3, the full variable domain is DGGITQSPKYLFRKEGQNVTLSCEQNLNHDAMYWYRQDPGQGLRLIYYSQIVNDFQKGDIAEGYSVSREKKESFPLTVTSAQKNPTAFYLCASTRDRAGGLVQFFGPGTRLTVL.

The gene calls are TRBV18 and TRBJ1-2, with D unresolved. V lost 2 bases and J 1 base, leaving 11 bases between the germline ends. This CDR3 is 15 amino acids long. The germline V gene has CDR1 KGHSH and CDR2 LQKENI. The CDR3 bases are TGTGCCAGCTCACCAGGAGGTCTATTTAACTATGGCTACACCTTC. Residues: CASSPGGLFNYGYTF. Filled out from reference TRBV18 and TRBJ1-2, the complete variable domain reads NAGVMQNPRHLVRRRGQEARLRCSPMKGHSHVYWYRQLPEEGLKFMVYLQKENIIDESGMPKERFSAEFPKEGPSILRIQQVVRGDSAAYFCASSPGGLFNYGYTFGSGTRLTVV.

As regards this clone: Germline is not matched at one junction end, which may reflect a read error. The chain links TRBV11-2 to TRBJ2-1; 11 bases fit TRBD2. From germline, CDR1 is SGHAT and CDR2 FQNNGV. The CDR3 is made up of 17 amino acids. The CDR3 is CAGSLASLAGGWNEQFF. The DNA for the CDR3 is TGTGCCGGCAGCTTAGCCTCCCTAGCGGGAGGTTGGAATGAGCAGTTCTTC.

The chain links TRBV6-6 to TRBJ2-1; 7 positions match TRBD2. CDR1 and CDR2 (germline): MNHNY, SVGAGI (reference sequence). V gave up 8 bases and J gave up 8 bases; unmatched junction bases: 9. The CDR3 spans 13 residues. The CDR3 region is CASVAGVGYEQFF. The CDR3 DNA reads as TGTGCCAGCGTGGCGGGAGTTGGGTATGAGCAGTTCTTC.

This clone was observed a single time. The V call is TRBV5-5, the J call TRBJ2-7; 11 bases line up with TRBD1. Trimming cost V 1 base and J 4 bases; bases outside gene matches: 7. The V gene's germline CDR1 is SGHKS and CDR2 YYEKEE (reference sequence). There are 16 residues in the CDR3. The chain's CDR3 is CASSLTGTGGWYEQYF. CDR3 DNA sequence: TGTGCCAGCAGCTTGACCGGGACAGGGGGTTGGTACGAGCAGTACTTC.

V and J are TRBV6-6 and TRBJ1-1, with TRBD1 matching 10 bases. This CDR3 comprises 16 residues. Germline CDR1 reads MNHNY; CDR2 reads SVGAGI (reference sequence). V gave up 5 bases and J gave up 6 bases; unmatched junction bases: 12. The CDR3 spells CASSVRQGAGAPEAFF. In nucleotides, the CDR3 is TGTGCCAGCAGTGTACGACAGGGGGCGGGTGCTCCTGAAGCTTTCTTT.

The chain couples TRBV5-6 to TRBJ1-6, with 8 bases aligning to TRBD1. The germline V gene has CDR1 SGHDT and CDR2 YYEEEE. The CDR3 totals 13 residues. Germline trimming cut 3 bases from V and 18 bases from J; bases unmatched to any gene: 11. The CDR3: CASSSNKRTGPHF. The CDR3 coding sequence is TGTGCCAGCAGCTCGAACAAACGGACAGGGCCCCACTTT.

This rearrangement joins TRBV18 to TRBJ2-5; tentative D call: TRBD2 (6 bases). CDR3 size: 15 residues. V lost 1 base, J lost 7 bases, and 16 bases lay in between. Looked up from germline, CDR1 is KGHSH and CDR2 is LQKENI. CDR3 residues: CASSPLGSGKSTQYF. The CDR3 bases are TGTGCCAGCTCACCACTGGGTAGCGGAAAATCGACCCAGTACTTC.